The 19 T cell receptor beta chains below were found in one sample sequenced in a study of long-term antiretroviral therapy in people with HIV (dated by TCRdb to the early 2020s). The immunoSEQ hsTCRB v3.0 assay was used at survey level resolution to sequence the TRB variable region. The table was pulled from immuneACCESS by TCRdb, which kept in-frame rearrangements only. Such tables lose some clones; where checked, under half of the loss comes from unresolved V genes, and the rest has no known cause. In this sample the table shows 22,000 or so clones, 70% to 90% of which occur a single time. Roughly 3.3% of the sample is taken by the ten largest. Here the sequenced sample was unsorted PBMCs, taken about 2.7 years after starting antiretroviral therapy. These receptors all come from a woman between 45 and 60 years old with HIV.

The rearrangement uses TRBV29-1 and TRBJ2-5; D is ambiguous. The germline CDR1 and CDR2 sequences are SQVTM and ANQGSEA. This CDR3 comprises 13 residues. The V end lost 6 bases, the J end lost 2 bases, and 13 bases lay between the germline ends. The chain's CDR3 is CSVQGPVQETQYF. DNA of the CDR3: TGCAGCGTCCAAGGCCCGGTTCAAGAGACCCAGTACTTC.

V and J are TRBV5-5 and TRBJ2-7, with a tentative D call TRBD1 (7 bases). Germline assignment: CDR1 SGHKS and CDR2 YYEKEE (reference sequence). V lost 0 bases and J 6 bases, leaving 13 bases between the germline ends. The CDR3 is 14 residues long. The CDR3 sequence: CASSLAEGASEQYF. CDR3 coding DNA: TGTGCCAGCAGCTTGGCGGAGGGGGCCAGCGAGCAGTACTTC.

This chain links TRBV7-6 with TRBJ1-5; D gene uncertain. Trimming stripped 2 bases from V and 3 bases from J, with 17 bases between. Germline V gene sequence: CDR1 SGHVS, CDR2 FNYEAQ. This CDR3 is 17 amino acids long. The CDR3 bases are TGTGCCAGCAGCTTATTGGGTCAGGAGGTACCCAATCAGCCCCAGCATTTT. It encodes CASSLLGQEVPNQPQHF. The whole variable domain, remainder taken from reference TRBV7-6 and TRBJ1-5, is GAGVSQSPRYKVTKRGQDVALRCDPISGHVSLYWYRQALGQGPEFLTYFNYEAQQDKSGLPNDRFSAERPEGSISTLTIQRTEQRDSAMYRCASSLLGQEVPNQPQHFGDGTRLSIL.

The J gene is TRBJ2-3, the V gene TRBV6-5; 7 bases are shared with TRBD2. This CDR3 spans 15 amino acids. Germline lookup yields CDR1 MNHEY and CDR2 SVGAGI. V shed 0 bases and J 6 bases; nucleotides not matched to a gene: 6. CDR3 DNA: TGTGCCAGCAGTTACTCAGCGGGGAGACATGATACGCAGTATTTT. This encodes CASSYSAGRHDTQYF.

This chain joins TRBV11-1 and TRBJ1-5, with D unclear. The CDR3 extends over 13 amino acids. Germline V gene lookup returns CDR1 SGHAT and CDR2 FQDESV (reference sequence). V was cut by 3 bases and J by 7 bases, with 10 bases left in between. CDR3 loop: CASSLGSRQPQHF. CDR3 nucleotide sequence: TGTGCCAGCAGCTTGGGGTCCAGGCAGCCCCAGCATTTT.

The V gene is TRBV7-2, the J gene TRBJ2-6, with 9 bases fitting TRBD2. There are 19 residues in the CDR3. J was trimmed by 0 bases and V by 8 bases; bases with no gene match: 14. Per germline, CDR1 SGHTA and CDR2 FQGNSA. CDR3 sequence reads: CASPLKGASGTSGANVLTF. CDR3 DNA sequence: TGTGCCAGCCCCCTTAAGGGTGCTAGCGGGACCTCTGGGGCCAACGTCCTGACTTTC.

V gene TRBV4-2 combines with J gene TRBJ2-7; TRBD2 matches at 9 bases. The CDR3 runs 14 residues. Germline CDR1 LGHNA, CDR2 YNFKEQ. The ends lost 3 bases at V and 3 bases at J; junction bases unmatched: 3. CDR3 loop: CASSQSGRFYEQYF. The CDR3 DNA is TGTGCCAGCAGCCAGAGCGGGAGGTTCTACGAGCAGTACTTC.

There are a few counts of this clone. This chain uses TRBV2 with TRBJ2-7; D not resolved. The CDR3 sequence is 11 residues long. Looked up from germline, CDR1 is SNHLY and CDR2 is FYNNEI. The V gene lost 3 bases and the J gene lost 3 bases, with 3 bases spanning the gap. CDR3 loop: CASSEDYEQYF. In DNA form, the CDR3 reads TGTGCCAGCAGTGAGGACTACGAGCAGTACTTC.

Written as DNA, the CDR3 is TGTGCCAGCAGCTGGGGGACAGGGAGCTACGAGCAGTACTTC. Protein: CASSWGTGSYEQYF. The chain employs TRBV7-9 and TRBJ2-7; 9 nucleotides align to TRBD1. Per germline, CDR1 SEHNR and CDR2 FQNEAQ (reference sequence). The J segment lost 3 bases and the V segment lost 4 bases, leaving 4 bases of the junction unmatched. The length of the CDR3 is 14 residues.

The chain joins TRBV28 to TRBJ2-1, with TRBD1 identical over 7 bases. CDR1 is MDHEN, CDR2 SYDVKM, per germline. This CDR3 region has 15 residues. V was clipped by 3 bases and J by 7 bases; unmatched bases: 9. CDR3 amino acids: CASSLGNSGGNEQFF. The CDR3 DNA reads as TGTGCCAGCAGTTTGGGTAATTCAGGGGGTAATGAGCAGTTCTTC.

This chain links TRBV15 with TRBJ2-1; TRBD2 matches at 7 bases. CDR1 is LNHNV, CDR2 YYDKDF, per germline (reference sequence). The CDR3 length is 15 residues. V lost 10 bases to trimming and J lost 6 bases; unmatched junction nucleotides: 15. The CDR3 loop is CAKASGGSLGNEQFF. As DNA, the CDR3 is TGTGCCAAAGCGTCCGGCGGGAGCTTGGGCAATGAGCAGTTCTTC.

The chain has TRBV4-1 and TRBJ2-1, with D possibly matching TRBD1 (6 bases). V gave up 4 bases and J gave up 6 bases, with 16 bases separating them. The germline V gene encodes CDR1 MGHRA and CDR2 YSYEKL. The CDR3 is made up of 15 amino acids. The DNA for the CDR3 is TGCGCCAGCAGCCCTAGGGGGATAGCTCCCAATGAGCAGTTCTTC. Its translation is CASSPRGIAPNEQFF.

V and J are TRBV5-1 and TRBJ2-1; D ambiguous. This CDR3 contains 14 residues. V lost 0 bases and J lost 10, with 14 bases in between. Looked up from germline, CDR1 is SGHRS and CDR2 is YFSETQ. The CDR3 DNA sequence: TGCGCCAGCAGCTTGGAGGGTAGCTCTGGCGAGCAGTTCTTC. It codes for CASSLEGSSGEQFF.

This clone has a handful of counts. This chain uses TRBV6-6 with TRBJ2-1; D gene uncertain. This CDR3 is 11 amino acids long. The V gene lost 9 bases and the J gene lost 7 bases, with 10 bases spanning the gap. Germline loops: CDR1 MNHNY, CDR2 SVGAGI (reference sequence). CDR3 DNA: TGTGCCAGTTATGAAGGGAATGAGCAGTTCTTC. As protein: CASYEGNEQFF.

V is TRBV2 and J is TRBJ2-5, with TRBD2 matching over 11 bases. Trimming at V came to 6 bases and at J to 4 bases, leaving 13 bases not matched to a gene. There are 17 residues in the CDR3. CDR1 SNHLY and CDR2 FYNNEI come from the germline V gene. CDR3 coding DNA: TGTGCCAGCAGGCTCACCCTAACTAGCGGGAGAGGAGAGACCCAGTACTTC. Translated, it gives CASRLTLTSGRGETQYF.

This clone showed up just once. This rearrangement joins TRBV9 to TRBJ2-6; D uncertain. Deletions cut 4 bases from V and 2 bases from J, with 10 bases between. The CDR3 totals 15 residues. Germline V gives CDR1 SGDLS, CDR2 YYNGEE. The CDR3 spells CASSLRDPGANVLTF. As DNA, the CDR3 is TGTGCCAGCAGCCTAAGGGATCCTGGGGCCAACGTCCTGACTTTC.

The gene calls are TRBV7-2 and TRBJ1-2; 7 bases map to TRBD1. Trimming removed 5 bases from V and 4 bases from J; junction bases left unmatched: 7. Germline CDR1 reads SGHTA; CDR2 reads FQGNSA. CDR3 length: 14 residues. CDR3 protein: CASSIQGVGYGYTF. In DNA, the CDR3 is TGTGCCAGCAGCATCCAGGGGGTCGGCTATGGCTACACCTTC.

The sample holds one count of this clone. The chain carries TRBV27 and TRBJ1-1; D unresolved. The CDR3 loop spans 13 amino acids. Germline-derived CDR1 and CDR2 are MNHEY and SMNVEV (reference sequence). Trimming pared 6 bases from V and 0 bases from J, leaving 8 bases between. CDR3 DNA sequence: TGTGCCAGCAGGTCTCCAATGAACACTGAAGCTTTCTTT. Encoded protein: CASRSPMNTEAFF.

CDR3 in amino acids: CASVSTGSQPQHF. CDR3 nucleotides: TGTGCCAGCGTGTCCACAGGTTCTCAGCCCCAGCATTTT. The chain couples TRBV2 to TRBJ1-5, with D possibly matching TRBD1 (5 bases). The CDR3 loop spans 13 amino acids. Germline loops: CDR1 SNHLY, CDR2 FYNNEI. V lost 8 bases and J lost 6, with 14 bases in between.